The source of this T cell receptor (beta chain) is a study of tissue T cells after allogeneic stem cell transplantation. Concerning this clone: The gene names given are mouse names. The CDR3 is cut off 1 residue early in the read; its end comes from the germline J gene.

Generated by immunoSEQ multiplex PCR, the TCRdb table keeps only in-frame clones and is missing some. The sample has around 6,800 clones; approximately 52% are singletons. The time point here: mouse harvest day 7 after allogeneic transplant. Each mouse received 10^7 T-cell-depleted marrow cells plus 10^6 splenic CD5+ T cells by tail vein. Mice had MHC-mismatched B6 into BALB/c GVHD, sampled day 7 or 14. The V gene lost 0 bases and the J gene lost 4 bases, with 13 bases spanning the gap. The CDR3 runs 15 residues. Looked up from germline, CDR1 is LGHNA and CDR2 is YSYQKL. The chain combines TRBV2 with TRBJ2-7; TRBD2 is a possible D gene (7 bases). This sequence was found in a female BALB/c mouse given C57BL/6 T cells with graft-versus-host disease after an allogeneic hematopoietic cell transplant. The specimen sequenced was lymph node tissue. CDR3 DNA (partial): TGTGCCAGCAGCCAAGATCCTGGGGGCCTTTATGAACAGTAC. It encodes CASSQDPGGLYEQY. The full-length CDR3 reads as CASSQDPGGLYEQYF.